The present T cell receptor beta chain was sequenced within a study of blood T cell repertoires in COVID-19. Study at large: T cells, B-cell-depleted T cells, or PBMCs supplied cDNA or gDNA.

Under the authors' procedure: Amplification of reference gene primers was used by the study to estimate nucleated cell counts. Some clones are missing from TCRdb's copy, which holds only in-frame ones; the method was immunoSEQ multiplex PCR. The D gene and trimming were derived from the DNA, and the V and J assignments and clone size from that table. The table shows 55,000 to 70,000 clones, with around 79% occurring only once. J gave up 5 bases and V 5 bases, and 2 bases lay outside the gene matches. This CDR3 region has 13 residues. Germline V CDR1 and CDR2: LNHDA, SQIVND (reference sequence). This TCR came from a human donor in a cohort sampled during active COVID-19. Sequencing was done on a sample of peripheral blood. The gene calls are TRBV19 and TRBJ1-1; 10 positions match TRBD1. CDR3 in DNA: TGTGCCAGTAGTGACAGGGGGCAGACTGAAGCTTTCTTT. Translating it yields CASSDRGQTEAFF. Based on the CDR3 plus reference TRBV19 and TRBJ1-1, the full variable domain is DGGITQSPKYLFRKEGQNVTLSCEQNLNHDAMYWYRQDPGQGLRLIYYSQIVNDFQKGDIAEGYSVSREKKESFPLTVTSAQKNPTAFYLCASSDRGQTEAFFGQGTRLTVV.